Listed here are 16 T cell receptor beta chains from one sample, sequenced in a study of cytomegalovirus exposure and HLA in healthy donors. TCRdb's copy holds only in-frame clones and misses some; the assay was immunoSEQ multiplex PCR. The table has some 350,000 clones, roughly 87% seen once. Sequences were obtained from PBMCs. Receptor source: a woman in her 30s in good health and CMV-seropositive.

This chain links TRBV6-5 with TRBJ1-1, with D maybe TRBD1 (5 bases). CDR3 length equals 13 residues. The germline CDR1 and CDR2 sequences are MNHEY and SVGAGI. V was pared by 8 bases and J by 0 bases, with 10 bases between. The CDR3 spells CASGAELNTEAFF. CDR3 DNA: TGTGCCAGCGGGGCCGAACTGAACACTGAAGCTTTCTTT.

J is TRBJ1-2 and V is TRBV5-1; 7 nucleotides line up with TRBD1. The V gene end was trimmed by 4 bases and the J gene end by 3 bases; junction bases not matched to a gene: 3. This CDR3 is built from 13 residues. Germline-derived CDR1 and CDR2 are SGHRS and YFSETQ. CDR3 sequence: CASSVDRDYGYTF. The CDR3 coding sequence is TGCGCCAGCAGCGTCGACAGGGACTATGGCTACACCTTC.

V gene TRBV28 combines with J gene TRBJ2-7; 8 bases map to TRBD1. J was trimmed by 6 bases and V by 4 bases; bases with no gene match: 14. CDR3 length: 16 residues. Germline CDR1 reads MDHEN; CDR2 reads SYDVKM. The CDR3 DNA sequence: TGTGCCAGCAGTTCCACAGGGGGACCGGGGTCGGGCGAGCAGTACTTC. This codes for CASSSTGGPGSGEQYF.

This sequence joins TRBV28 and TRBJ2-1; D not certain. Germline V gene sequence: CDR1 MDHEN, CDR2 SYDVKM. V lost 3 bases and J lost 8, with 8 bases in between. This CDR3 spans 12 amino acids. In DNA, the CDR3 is TGTGCCAGCAGTTTTAGTTTCTATGAGCAGTTCTTC. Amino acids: CASSFSFYEQFF.

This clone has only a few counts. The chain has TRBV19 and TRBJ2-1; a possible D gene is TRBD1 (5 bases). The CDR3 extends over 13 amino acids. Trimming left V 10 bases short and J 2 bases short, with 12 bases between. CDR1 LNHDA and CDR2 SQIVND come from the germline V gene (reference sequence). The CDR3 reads CATADSAYNEQFF. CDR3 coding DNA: TGTGCCACTGCAGACAGCGCCTACAATGAGCAGTTCTTC.

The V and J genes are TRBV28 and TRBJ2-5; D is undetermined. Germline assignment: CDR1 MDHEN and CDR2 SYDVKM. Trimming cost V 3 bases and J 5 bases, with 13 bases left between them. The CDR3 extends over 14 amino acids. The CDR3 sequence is CASSLPREVETQYF. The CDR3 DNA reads TGTGCCAGCAGTTTGCCCCGAGAGGTGGAGACCCAGTACTTC.

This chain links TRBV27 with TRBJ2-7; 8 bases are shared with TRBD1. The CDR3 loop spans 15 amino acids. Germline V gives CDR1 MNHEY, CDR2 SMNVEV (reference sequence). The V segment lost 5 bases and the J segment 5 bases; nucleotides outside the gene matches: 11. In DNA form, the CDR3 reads TGTGCCAGCAGTCAATCCTGGACAGGGTTCGACGAGCAGTACTTC. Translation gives CASSQSWTGFDEQYF.

The DNA of the CDR3 is TGTGCCAGCAGCCAAGCTATACAGGGTCCCTACGAGCAGTACTTC. Translated, it gives CASSQAIQGPYEQYF. V and J are TRBV4-2 and TRBJ2-7; a weak D match, TRBD1 (6 bases). Trimming pared 1 base from V and 2 bases from J, leaving 12 bases between. Germline V lookup: CDR1 LGHNA, CDR2 YNFKEQ. The CDR3 covers 15 residues.

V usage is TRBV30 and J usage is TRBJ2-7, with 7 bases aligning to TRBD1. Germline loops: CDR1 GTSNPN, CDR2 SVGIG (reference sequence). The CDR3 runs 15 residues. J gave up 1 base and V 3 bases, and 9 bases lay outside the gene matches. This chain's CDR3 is CAWRSGTVASYEQYF. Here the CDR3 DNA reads TGTGCCTGGAGGTCCGGGACAGTAGCATCCTACGAGCAGTACTTC.

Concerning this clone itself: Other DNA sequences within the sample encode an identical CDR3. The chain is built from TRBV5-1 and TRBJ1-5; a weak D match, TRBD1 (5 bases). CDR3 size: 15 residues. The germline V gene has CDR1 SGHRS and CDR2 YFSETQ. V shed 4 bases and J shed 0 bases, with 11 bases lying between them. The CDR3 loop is CASSLDSYSNQPQHF. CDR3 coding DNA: TGCGCCAGCAGCCTCGACAGCTATAGCAATCAGCCCCAGCATTTT. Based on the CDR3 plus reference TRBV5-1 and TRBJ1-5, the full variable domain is KAGVTQTPRYLIKTRGQQVTLSCSPISGHRSVSWYQQTPGQGLQFLFEYFSETQRNKGNFPGRFSGRQFSNSRSEMNVSTLELGDSALYLCASSLDSYSNQPQHFGDGTRLSIL.

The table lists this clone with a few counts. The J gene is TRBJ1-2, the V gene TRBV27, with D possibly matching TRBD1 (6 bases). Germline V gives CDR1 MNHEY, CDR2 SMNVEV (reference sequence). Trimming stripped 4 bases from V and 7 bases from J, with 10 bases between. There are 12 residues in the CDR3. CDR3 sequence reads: CASSSAGAGYTF. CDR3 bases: TGTGCCAGCAGTTCCGCAGGGGCTGGCTACACCTTC.

The CDR3 nucleotides read TGCAGTGCTCCTATAAACAATGAGCAGTTCTTC. Translated, it gives CSAPINNEQFF. The chain is built from TRBV20-1 and TRBJ2-1; D gene uncertain. The V and J ends lost 5 bases and 5 bases respectively, with 7 bases between them. This CDR3 region has 11 residues. Germline V gene data show CDR1 as DFQATT and CDR2 as SNEGSKA (reference sequence).

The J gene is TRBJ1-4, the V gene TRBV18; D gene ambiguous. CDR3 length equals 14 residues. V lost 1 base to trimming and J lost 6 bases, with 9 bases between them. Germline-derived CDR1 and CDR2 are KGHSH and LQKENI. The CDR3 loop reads CASSPLGKDEKLFF. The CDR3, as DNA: TGTGCCAGCTCACCACTCGGGAAAGATGAAAAACTGTTTTTT.

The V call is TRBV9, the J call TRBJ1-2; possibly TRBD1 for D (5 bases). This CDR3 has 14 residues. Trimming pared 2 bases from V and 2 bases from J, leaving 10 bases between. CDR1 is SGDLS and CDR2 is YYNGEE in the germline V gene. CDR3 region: CASSVAGSNYGYTF. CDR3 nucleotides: TGTGCCAGCAGCGTTGCAGGGAGCAACTATGGCTACACCTTC. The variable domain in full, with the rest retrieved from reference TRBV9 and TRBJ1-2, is DSGVTQTPKHLITATGQRVTLRCSPRSGDLSVYWYQQSLDQGLQFLIQYYNGEERAKGNILERFSAQQFPDLHSELNLSSLELGDSALYFCASSVAGSNYGYTFGSGTRLTVV.

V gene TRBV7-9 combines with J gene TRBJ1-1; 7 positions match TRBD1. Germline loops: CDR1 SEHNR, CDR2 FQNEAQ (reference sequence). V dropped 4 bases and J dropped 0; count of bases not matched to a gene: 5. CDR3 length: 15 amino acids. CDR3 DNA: TGTGCCAGCAGCTGGGACAGTAACATGAACACTGAAGCTTTCTTT. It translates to CASSWDSNMNTEAFF.

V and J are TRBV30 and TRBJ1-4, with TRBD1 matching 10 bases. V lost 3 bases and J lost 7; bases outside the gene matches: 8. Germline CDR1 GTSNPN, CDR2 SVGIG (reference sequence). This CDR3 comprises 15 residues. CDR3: CAWSATGGQLEKLFF. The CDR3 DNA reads TGTGCCTGGAGCGCGACAGGGGGCCAACTTGAAAAACTGTTTTTT.